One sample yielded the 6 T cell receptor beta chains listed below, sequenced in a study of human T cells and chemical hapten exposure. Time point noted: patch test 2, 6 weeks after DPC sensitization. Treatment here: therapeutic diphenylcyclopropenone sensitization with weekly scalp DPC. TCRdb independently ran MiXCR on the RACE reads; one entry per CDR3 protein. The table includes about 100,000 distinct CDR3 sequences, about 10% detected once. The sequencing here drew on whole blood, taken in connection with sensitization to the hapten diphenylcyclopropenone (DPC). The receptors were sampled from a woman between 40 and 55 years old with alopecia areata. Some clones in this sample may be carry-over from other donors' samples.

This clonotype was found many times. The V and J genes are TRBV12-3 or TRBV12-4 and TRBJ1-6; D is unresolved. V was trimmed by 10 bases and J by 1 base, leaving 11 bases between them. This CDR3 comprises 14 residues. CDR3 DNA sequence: TGTGCCACAAGTAGGGCATCCTATAATTCACCCCTCCACTTT. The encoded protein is CATSRASYNSPLHF.

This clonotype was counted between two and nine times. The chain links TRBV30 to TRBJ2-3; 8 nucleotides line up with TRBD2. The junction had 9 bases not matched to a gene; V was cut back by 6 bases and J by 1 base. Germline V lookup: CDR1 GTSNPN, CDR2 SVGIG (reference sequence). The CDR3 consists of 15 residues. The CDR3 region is CACLPGGQGTDTQYF. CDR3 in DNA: TGTGCCTGTCTTCCGGGGGGGCAGGGCACAGATACGCAGTATTTT.

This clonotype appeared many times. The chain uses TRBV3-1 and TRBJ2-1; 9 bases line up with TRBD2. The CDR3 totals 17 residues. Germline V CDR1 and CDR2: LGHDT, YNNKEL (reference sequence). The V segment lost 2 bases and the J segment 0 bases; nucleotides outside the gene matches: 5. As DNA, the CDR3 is TGTGCCAGCAGCCAACTCAGACTAGCGGTCTCCTACAATGAGCAGTTCTTC. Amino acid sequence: CASSQLRLAVSYNEQFF.

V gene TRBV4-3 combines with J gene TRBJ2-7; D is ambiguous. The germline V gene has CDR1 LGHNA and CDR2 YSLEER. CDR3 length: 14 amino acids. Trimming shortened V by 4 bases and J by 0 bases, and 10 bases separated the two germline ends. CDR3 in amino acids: CASSRIPSSYEQYF. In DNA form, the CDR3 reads TGCGCCAGCAGCCGAATCCCGAGCTCCTACGAGCAGTACTTC.

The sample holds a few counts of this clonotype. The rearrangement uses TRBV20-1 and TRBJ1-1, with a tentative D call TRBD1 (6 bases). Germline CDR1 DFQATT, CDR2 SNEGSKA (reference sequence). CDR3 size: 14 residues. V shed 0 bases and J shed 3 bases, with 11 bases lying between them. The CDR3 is CSARDRGADTEAFF. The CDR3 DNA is TGCAGTGCTAGAGACAGGGGAGCGGACACTGAAGCTTTCTTT.

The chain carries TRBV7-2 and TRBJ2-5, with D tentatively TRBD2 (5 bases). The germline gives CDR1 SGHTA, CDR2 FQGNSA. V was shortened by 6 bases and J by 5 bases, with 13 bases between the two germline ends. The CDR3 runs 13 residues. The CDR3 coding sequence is TGTGCCAGCAGACTATTTGAGCGGGAGACCCAGTACTTC. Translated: CASRLFERETQYF.